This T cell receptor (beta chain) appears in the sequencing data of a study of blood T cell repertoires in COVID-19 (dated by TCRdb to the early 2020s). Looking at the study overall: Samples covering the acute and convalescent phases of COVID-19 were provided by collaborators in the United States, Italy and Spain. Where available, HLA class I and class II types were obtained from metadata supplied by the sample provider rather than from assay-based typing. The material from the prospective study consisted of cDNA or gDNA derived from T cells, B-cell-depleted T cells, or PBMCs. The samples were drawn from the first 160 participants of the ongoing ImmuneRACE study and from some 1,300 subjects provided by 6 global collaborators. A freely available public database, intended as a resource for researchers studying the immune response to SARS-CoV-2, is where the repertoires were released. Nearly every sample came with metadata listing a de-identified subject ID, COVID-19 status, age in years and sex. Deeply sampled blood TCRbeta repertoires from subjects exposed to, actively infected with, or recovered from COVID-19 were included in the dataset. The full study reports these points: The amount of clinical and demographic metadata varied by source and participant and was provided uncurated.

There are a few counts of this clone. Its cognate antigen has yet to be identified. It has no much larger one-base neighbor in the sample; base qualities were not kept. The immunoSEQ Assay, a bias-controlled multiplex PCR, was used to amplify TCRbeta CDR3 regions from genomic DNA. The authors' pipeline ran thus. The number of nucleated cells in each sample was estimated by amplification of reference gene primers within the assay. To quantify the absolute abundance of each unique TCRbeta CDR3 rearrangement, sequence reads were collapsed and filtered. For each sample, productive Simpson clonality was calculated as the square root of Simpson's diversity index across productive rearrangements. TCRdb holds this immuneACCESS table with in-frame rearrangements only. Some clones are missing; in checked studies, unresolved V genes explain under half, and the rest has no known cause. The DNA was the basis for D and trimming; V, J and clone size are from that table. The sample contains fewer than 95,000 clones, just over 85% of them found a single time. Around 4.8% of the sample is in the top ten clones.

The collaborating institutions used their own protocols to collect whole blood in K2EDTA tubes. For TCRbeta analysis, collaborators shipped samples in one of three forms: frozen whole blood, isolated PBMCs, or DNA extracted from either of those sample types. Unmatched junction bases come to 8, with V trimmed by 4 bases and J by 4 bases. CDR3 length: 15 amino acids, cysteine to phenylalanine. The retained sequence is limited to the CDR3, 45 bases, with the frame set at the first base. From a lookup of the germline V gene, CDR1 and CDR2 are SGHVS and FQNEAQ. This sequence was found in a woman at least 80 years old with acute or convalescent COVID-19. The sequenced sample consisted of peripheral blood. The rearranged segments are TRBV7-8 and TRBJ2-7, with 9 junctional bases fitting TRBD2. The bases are TGTGCCAGCAGCTCCCGTAGCGGGAGAGGTTACGAGCAGTACTTC. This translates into CASSSRSGRGYEQYF.